What follows describes a single T cell receptor (beta chain). No antigen is known for it. Base-call qualities are not available, and no considerably larger clone is one nucleotide away. The V end loses 5 bases and the J end loses 5 bases, and a stretch of 15 bases separates them. From the germline V gene (reference sequence), CDR1 is LNHNV and CDR2 is YYDKDF. CDR3 length: 14 amino acids, cysteine to phenylalanine. The read is trimmed to its CDR3 DNA, 42 bases read in frame from base 1. The TCR beta CDR3 regions were amplified from the RNA transcripts. The TCR CDR3 was subjected to a first round of RT-PCR using the HTBI primer set and the Qiagen OneStep RT-PCR kit. Libraries were constructed in a second round of multiplex PCR, after which size selection and purification were carried out. Sequencing of the libraries was done on an Illumina HiSeq2000 using paired-end 100 bp reads. The source study handled its data this way. SOAPnuke was used to process the raw data, with reads discarded if the reads contained adapters or uncalled bases, had a mean Phred below 15, or lacked an exact constant-primer or identifier match. COPE v1.2.5 was used to merge high-quality paired reads, and clonotypes were defined as unique nucleotide sequences. MiTCR v1.1 was used to align the clonotypes against IMGT TRBV, TRBD and TRBJ reference segments. The analysis included only V-J combinations with a frequency above 0.0001, which together covered around 99% of the repertoires. A TCS score was defined as the ratio between F50 (clonal expansion) and ExV (chaos), using BLOSUM62-based TCRdist between CDR3 peptides within each V-J. Welch's t-statistics and random forest reduced 450 to 600 V-J features to 13, which were used in a naive Bayes classifier (R e1071). The Morisita-Horn index was used to measure how similar the thyroid and blood repertoires were. Using fastp at Q25 and MiXCR, TCRdb reprocessed the public reads and kept productive beta chains. Entries are consolidated by CDR3 protein sequence, retaining the most common genes and DNA. For this entry, the V and J calls and clone size follow TCRdb and not the study's own pipeline. This sample comprises roughly 710,000 distinct CDR3 sequences, under 45% of them detected only once. The ten most abundant clones make up around 30% of the sample.

This entry comes from a study of T cells in Graves' hyperthyroidism and ophthalmopathy (dated by TCRdb to between 2018 and 2021). For the study in its entirety: Peripheral blood samples were taken at initial diagnosis, before any treatment was given. Prospective prediction of ophthalmopathy was tested in an independent validation cohort consisting of about 20 hyperthyroidism patients and approximately 16 patients who later progressed to ophthalmopathy. After sampling, hyperthyroidism patients received methimazole starting at 30 mg daily, and ophthalmopathy patients received high-dose intravenous methylprednisolone. The paper reports TCR Vbeta CDR3 sequencing of approximately 140 peripheral blood samples: approximately 43 ophthalmopathy, roughly 80 hyperthyroidism and 17 progressor patients. In roughly six Graves' hyperthyroidism patients, the study also compared T-cell repertoires from thyroid tissue with T-cell repertoires from blood. The 85 to 100 discovery patients were randomly split 7:3 into training and test sets. To identify distinguishing TCR V-J signatures, a discovery cohort of 100 patients was used, comprising fewer than 45 with Graves' ophthalmopathy and approximately 57 with stable Graves' hyperthyroidism. Paper-wide results and their limitations: In validation, progression to ophthalmopathy was predicted by the model with 55% to 71% sensitivity and 72.22% specificity, a median of 6.5 months before onset. Blood samples also contained most of the expanded thyroid clonotypes (frequency above 0.001), which suggests that blood repertoires may reflect thyroid immune responses. No statistical method was used to fix the sample size in advance, and group allocation was not hidden from the investigators. In cross-validation, a model built on a 13 V-J signature told ophthalmopathy apart from stable hyperthyroidism with just under 90% sensitivity and about 81% specificity, and in testing the same model reached 80%/75%.

A patient counted as having stable Graves' hyperthyroidism if no progression to ophthalmopathy occurred over 18 months of follow-up. Hyperthyroidism patients were newly diagnosed, with disease duration under 2 months, and aged 18 to 65 years. The study excluded patients with uncontrolled infections, other autoimmune diseases, pregnancy or lactation. Diagnoses relied on clinical symptoms, serum thyroxine and TRAb, thyroid ultrasound and orbital computed tomography. PBMCs were isolated from approximately 10 ml of fresh peripheral blood by Ficoll-Paque density gradient centrifugation. Trizol reagent was used to extract total RNA, and RNA quality was then checked on an Agilent 2100 Bioanalyzer.

The chain employs TRBV15 and TRBJ1-1, with an unclear D gene assignment. Sequencing was carried out using blood. This receptor was taken from a woman aged 40-49 years with Graves' hyperthyroidism. The nucleotide sequence is TGTGCCACCAGCGCTCAGGACGGAAGGACTGAAGCTTTCTTT. Translated, it gives CATSAQDGRTEAFF.